A single sample is the source of the 29 T cell receptor beta chains below, sequenced in a study of T cells in Graves' hyperthyroidism and ophthalmopathy. Amplification of TCR beta CDR3 regions used RNA as the template. HTBI primers were used for first-round RT-PCR of the TCR CDR3. MiXCR, applied by TCRdb to the multiplex PCR reads, yields one record per CDR3 protein. Of around 600,000 distinct CDR3 sequences listed, about 14% were seen once; the top ten hold under 15%. Sequencing was carried out using blood. The receptors stem from a woman in her 50s with Graves' ophthalmopathy.

The sample holds many counts of this clonotype. The chain has TRBV28 and TRBJ2-7; 8 bases align to TRBD2. Germline CDR1 is MDHEN and CDR2 is SYDVKM. V shed 5 bases and J 0 bases; nucleotides not matched to a gene: 3. The CDR3 runs to 14 residues. The CDR3 is CASSEAGDSYEQYF. The CDR3 bases are TGTGCCAGCAGTGAAGCGGGAGACTCCTACGAGCAGTACTTC.

This clonotype was recorded at least ten times. The chain is built from TRBV20-1 and TRBJ2-7; TRBD2 matches 11 bases. Germline V gene sequence: CDR1 DFQATT, CDR2 SNEGSKA (reference sequence). V lost 3 bases and J lost 3; bases outside the gene matches: 13. The CDR3 runs to 17 residues. The chain's CDR3 is CSARVPALAGGRYEQYF. DNA of the CDR3: TGCAGTGCTAGGGTACCCGCTCTAGCGGGAGGTCGCTACGAGCAGTACTTC.

The table lists this clonotype with many counts. The chain uses TRBV5-6 and TRBJ2-5, with TRBD1 matching over 8 bases. Per the germline V gene, CDR1 is SGHDT and CDR2 is YYEEEE. Trimming at V came to 4 bases and at J to 5 bases, leaving 7 bases not matched to a gene. This CDR3 comprises 14 residues. The CDR3 nucleotides read TGTGCCAGCAGCCCGGACAGGGTAGGGGAGACCCAGTACTTC. Its protein is CASSPDRVGETQYF.

This clonotype has ten or more counts. Here the CDR3 reads CASRLAGTDTQYF. DNA of the CDR3: TGTGCCAGCAGGCTAGCGGGCACAGATACGCAGTATTTT. This chain links TRBV27 with TRBJ2-3; 7 bases agree with TRBD2. The ends lost 6 bases at V and 1 base at J; junction bases unmatched: 1. The CDR3 has 13 residues. Germline assignment: CDR1 MNHEY and CDR2 SMNVEV (reference sequence).

This clonotype was recorded at least ten times. The genes are TRBV30 and TRBJ2-3; 10 bases line up with TRBD1. The CDR3 has 14 residues. Losses at the gene ends were 6 bases for V and 2 bases for J; bases not matched to a gene: 5. Germline values: CDR1 GTSNPN, CDR2 SVGIG (reference sequence). The CDR3 nucleotides read TGTGCCTGCCGACAGGGGGCTAACACAGATACGCAGTATTTT. The encoded protein is CACRQGANTDTQYF.

This clonotype has ten or more counts. The chain has TRBV20-1 and TRBJ1-1; D is ambiguous. Germline CDR1 DFQATT, CDR2 SNEGSKA (reference sequence). Trimming shortened V by 5 bases and J by 8 bases, and 21 bases separated the two germline ends. CDR3 size: 14 residues. This CDR3 is CSAPDNPRREEAFF. The CDR3 coding sequence is TGCAGTGCTCCAGACAACCCCCGAAGAGAGGAAGCTTTCTTT.

The chain joins TRBV29-1 to TRBJ2-1; no clear D gene. Trimming stripped 2 bases from V and 12 bases from J, with 8 bases between. This CDR3 has 10 residues. In germline, CDR1 is SQVTM, CDR2 ANQGSEA. Here the CDR3 DNA reads TGCAGCGTTGAACGGTCAGGGCAGTTCTTC. This translates into CSVERSGQFF.

This clonotype was seen many times. The gene calls are TRBV20-1 and TRBJ1-2; unclear D gene. The CDR3 extends over 12 amino acids. The V end was cut by 1 base, the J end by 5 bases, with 8 bases between. Germline V gene sequence: CDR1 DFQATT, CDR2 SNEGSKA (reference sequence). CDR3 nucleotides: TGCAGTGCTAGAGTCGAGAGTTATGGCTACACCTTC. It translates to CSARVESYGYTF.

There are many counts of this clonotype. The gene calls are TRBV12-3 or TRBV12-4 and TRBJ2-3; D not resolved. CDR3 length: 16 residues. V was trimmed by 2 bases and J by 2 bases, leaving 14 bases between them. DNA for the CDR3: TGTGCCAGCAGTTTACGGCTTGGGCGGTACACAGATACGCAGTATTTT. Its protein product is CASSLRLGRYTDTQYF.

This clonotype has a handful of counts. The chain carries TRBV5-8 and TRBJ2-1; D perhaps matches TRBD2 (6 bases). Trimming left V 3 bases short and J 8 bases short, with 21 bases between. This CDR3 is 16 amino acids long. Germline lookup yields CDR1 SGHTS and CDR2 YDEGEE. The CDR3 region is CASSWRRGGVGDEQFF. CDR3 nucleotide sequence: TGTGCCAGCAGCTGGCGGAGGGGCGGGGTAGGGGATGAGCAGTTCTTC.

This clonotype was recorded a few times. The chain uses TRBV10-3 and TRBJ1-4, with 10 bases aligning to TRBD1. Germline values: CDR1 ENHRY, CDR2 SYGVKD. Trimming cost V 3 bases and J 6 bases; bases outside gene matches: 16. The CDR3 is 19 residues long. The CDR3 DNA reads as TGTGCCATCAGTGACCCCAATCGGGACAGGGGAAGGGCCGATGAAAAACTGTTTTTT. Protein product: CAISDPNRDRGRADEKLFF.

This clonotype was recorded a few times. The chain couples TRBV28 to TRBJ2-1, with TRBD1 as a possible D gene (6 bases). Trimming left V 6 bases short and J 15 bases short, with 21 bases between. The CDR3 runs to 13 residues. Germline CDR1 is MDHEN and CDR2 is SYDVKM. The CDR3 spells CASSPSRGVRPFF. The CDR3, as DNA: TGTGCCAGCAGCCCCTCCAGGGGTGTGCGTCCGTTCTTC.

This clonotype has at least ten counts. The rearrangement joins TRBV12-3 or TRBV12-4 to TRBJ2-3, with a possible D match to TRBD2 (5 bases). The CDR3 has 15 amino acids. V shed 1 base and J shed 1 base, with 9 bases lying between them. CDR3 sequence reads: CASSLVGARTDTQYF. Here the CDR3 DNA reads TGTGCCAGCAGTTTAGTGGGAGCCCGCACAGATACGCAGTATTTT.

The chain recombines TRBV25-1 with TRBJ2-2, with D maybe TRBD2 (5 bases). V gave up 3 bases and J gave up 5 bases, with 10 bases separating them. Germline V CDR1 and CDR2: MGHDK, SYGVNS. This CDR3 is built from 14 residues. The CDR3 protein is CASSDFRGTGELFF. The DNA of the CDR3 is TGTGCCAGCAGTGACTTCAGAGGGACCGGGGAGCTGTTTTTT.

This clonotype has at least ten counts. The rearrangement joins TRBV13 to TRBJ2-7; 7 nucleotides agree with TRBD1. Germline V gene lookup returns CDR1 PRHDT and CDR2 FYEKMQ (reference sequence). The trim removed 4 bases at V and 5 bases at J, leaving 5 bases unmatched. The CDR3 is 13 residues long. This chain's CDR3 is CASSWRQGHEQYF. The CDR3 DNA sequence: TGTGCCAGCAGCTGGAGACAGGGTCACGAGCAGTACTTC.

This CDR3 reads CSASDERGYTF. CDR3 DNA: TGCAGTGCTAGTGATGAGCGGGGCTACACCTTC. V is TRBV20-1 and J is TRBJ1-2; no clear D gene. The length of the CDR3 is 11 residues. Looked up from germline, CDR1 is DFQATT and CDR2 is SNEGSKA (reference sequence). Trimming stripped 3 bases from V and 8 bases from J, with 10 bases between.

This clonotype has only a few counts. The V and J genes are TRBV20-1 and TRBJ2-3, with D tentatively TRBD2 (5 bases). The ends were cut back, 2 bases at V and 4 bases at J, with 13 bases in the middle. CDR3 length: 14 amino acids. The germline V gene encodes CDR1 DFQATT and CDR2 SNEGSKA (reference sequence). For the CDR3, the DNA is TGCAGTGCTAGAAATCCGCTAGCTGCAGATACGCAGTATTTT. Protein: CSARNPLAADTQYF.

This clonotype was counted only a few times. The genes are TRBV12-3 or TRBV12-4 and TRBJ1-1; D is undetermined. Deletions cut 7 bases from V and 3 bases from J, with 9 bases between. This CDR3 contains 12 residues. CDR3 nucleotide sequence: TGTGCCAGCACGTACGGGGACACTGAAGCTTTCTTT. Residues: CASTYGDTEAFF.

This clonotype was seen ten or more times. The chain couples TRBV2 to TRBJ1-5; D call uncertain. Germline V lookup: CDR1 SNHLY, CDR2 FYNNEI. Between the trimmed V and J ends, which lost 4 bases and 5 bases, there was a span of 3 bases. The CDR3 contains 11 residues. In nucleotides, the CDR3 is TGTGCCAGCAGTGTCGATCAGCCCCAGCATTTT. Amino acids: CASSVDQPQHF. Looking up the rest from reference TRBV2 and TRBJ1-5 gives the full variable domain: EPEVTQTPSHQVTQMGQEVILRCVPISNHLYFYWYRQILGQKVEFLVSFYNNEISEKSEIFDDQFSVERPDGSNFTLKIRSTKLEDSAMYFCASSVDQPQHFGDGTRLSIL.

A remark on this clonotype: No conserved phenylalanine or tryptophan is present at the end of the CDR3, so a read error is the likely explanation. The chain uses TRBV5-5 and TRBJ1-5; D is undetermined. With 3 bases removed from V and 4 bases from J, the gap between germline ends came to 11 bases. The CDR3 loop spans 14 amino acids. Germline V gives CDR1 SGHKS, CDR2 YYEKEE (reference sequence). CDR3 sequence reads: CASSSAVTNQPQHL. CDR3 sequence (DNA): TGTGCCAGCAGCTCAGCGGTTACTAATCAGCCCCAGCATCTT.

This clonotype occurred a few times. The rearrangement joins TRBV7-9 to TRBJ2-7, with 8 nucleotides matching TRBD2. The CDR3 runs to 16 residues. The germline CDR1 and CDR2 sequences are SEHNR and FQNEAQ (reference sequence). Trimming cost V 5 bases and J 5 bases; bases outside gene matches: 14. CDR3 in amino acids: CASSNGGSGITHEQYF. The CDR3 DNA sequence: TGTGCCAGCAGCAATGGGGGTAGCGGGATCACCCACGAGCAGTACTTC.

The chain is built from TRBV19 and TRBJ2-3; 10 positions match TRBD2. CDR3 length equals 16 residues. V shed 5 bases, J shed 2 bases, and the junction held 7 bases outside the gene matches. The germline V gene has CDR1 LNHDA and CDR2 SQIVND (reference sequence). Here the CDR3 DNA reads TGTGCCAGTAGTCTCACGACTAGCGGGTTCACAGATACGCAGTATTTT. Its translation is CASSLTTSGFTDTQYF.

Only a few counts were recorded for this clonotype. The chain carries TRBV4-3 and TRBJ2-1; D gene ambiguous. V was pared by 1 base and J by 5 bases, with 12 bases between. Germline lookup yields CDR1 LGHNA and CDR2 YSLEER. The CDR3 length is 15 residues. For the CDR3, the DNA is TGCGCCAGCAGCCAAGTACTGAGGACCAACAATGAGCAGTTCTTC. Encoded protein: CASSQVLRTNNEQFF.

In its sample, this clonotype was seen many times. The V and J genes are TRBV20-1 and TRBJ2-1; TRBD2 aligns across 13 bases. The ends lost 3 bases at V and 12 bases at J; junction bases unmatched: 17. CDR1 is DFQATT, CDR2 SNEGSKA, per germline (reference sequence). The CDR3 totals 17 residues. CDR3 bases: TGCAGTGCTAGTCACGGACTAGCGGGAGTTGAGATGTTTCGGCAGTTCTTC. The encoded protein is CSASHGLAGVEMFRQFF.

V usage is TRBV14 and J usage is TRBJ2-1; D is ambiguous. CDR1 is SGHDN and CDR2 is FVKESK in the germline V gene. This CDR3 is built from 16 residues. Trimming removed 0 bases at V and 3 bases at J, with 12 bases between. CDR3 residues: CASSQDRYSYYNEQFF. The DNA for the CDR3 is TGTGCCAGCAGCCAAGATCGGTACTCCTACTACAATGAGCAGTTCTTC.

This rearrangement joins TRBV6-4 to TRBJ2-1; 11 positions agree with TRBD2. V was pared by 2 bases and J by 6 bases, with 0 bases of the junction left unmatched. Germline CDR1 and CDR2: MRHNA and SNTAGT. This CDR3 contains 14 residues. The CDR3 loop is CASSDGTSGNEQFF. The DNA for the CDR3 is TGTGCCAGCAGTGACGGGACTAGCGGCAATGAGCAGTTCTTC.

This clonotype was recorded at least ten times. V usage is TRBV12-3 or TRBV12-4 and J usage is TRBJ2-3; TRBD1 matches 9 bases. The CDR3 has 15 amino acids. V lost 2 bases to trimming and J lost 3 bases; unmatched junction nucleotides: 3. CDR3 sequence (DNA): TGTGCCAGCAGTTTAACGGGACAGGGAACAGATACGCAGTATTTT. This sequence encodes CASSLTGQGTDTQYF.

This clonotype was recorded many times. The chain uses TRBV18 and TRBJ2-5; D is unresolved. Trimming removed 5 bases at V and 2 bases at J, with 9 bases between. Germline V gene lookup returns CDR1 KGHSH and CDR2 LQKENI. CDR3 length equals 13 residues. CDR3 sequence reads: CASSANRQETQYF. The CDR3 nucleotides are TGTGCCAGCTCAGCCAACAGACAAGAGACCCAGTACTTC.

Remarks on this clonotype: A much more abundant neighbour one base away suggests this may be a read error. The chain combines TRBV2 with TRBJ1-5; weak D call: TRBD1 (6 bases). The CDR3 consists of 15 residues. V lost 5 bases, J lost 3 bases, and 14 bases lay in between. Germline CDR1 SNHLY, CDR2 FYNNEI. CDR3 in DNA: TGTGCCAGCAGTTTATACCGGGACACCAATCAGCCCCAGCATTTT. It codes for CASSLYRDTNQPQHF.